The entry below gives a single T cell receptor beta chain sequence along with its context. The junction had 20 bases not matched to a gene; V was cut back by 11 bases and J by 6 bases. Germline lookup yields CDR1 LNHDA and CDR2 SQIVND (reference sequence). This CDR3 comprises 17 residues. In the authors' methods: Amplification of reference gene primers provided the estimated nucleated cell counts. Generated by immunoSEQ multiplex PCR, the TCRdb table keeps only in-frame clones and is missing some. The DNA gave D and trimming, while V, J and clone size come from that table. The table includes under 350,000 clones, roughly nine tenths detected once. This sample was included in a study of blood T cell repertoires in COVID-19. Study details: There were acute and convalescent COVID-19 samples, and they came from the United States, Italy and Spain.

Patients in Seattle were enrolled during active infection, then followed longitudinally. The receptor's source is a woman between 25 and 40 years old with COVID-19, enrolled during active disease. The chain employs TRBV19 and TRBJ2-2, with 8 bases identical to TRBD1. The sample was peripheral blood. CDR3 sequence reads: CASKGQNRGVEAGELFF. The DNA of the CDR3 is TGTGCCTCAAAGGGCCAGAACAGGGGGGTAGAGGCCGGGGAGCTGTTTTTT.